This T cell receptor beta chain was observed in a study of shared clonotypes between healthy human individuals. CDR3 length: 14 amino acids. Germline CDR1 SGHRS, CDR2 YFSETQ. The V end lost 3 bases, the J end lost 0 bases, and 9 bases lay between the germline ends. Here immunoSEQ multiplex PCR was the method, and the copy in TCRdb shows in-frame clones only, minus some. The table includes nearly 1 million clones, over 60% detected once. The source of this sequence is a man between 18 and 35 years old in good health. Sequencing was carried out using memory CD4+ T cells sorted from blood. The sample's subset: CD45RA-negative fraction. The V gene is TRBV5-1, the J gene TRBJ1-1; D is unresolved. The CDR3 loop reads CASSSITMNTEAFF. CDR3 bases: TGCGCCAGCAGCTCGATCACTATGAACACTGAAGCTTTCTTT.